Below are 19 T cell receptor beta chains sequenced from a single sample in a study of cytomegalovirus exposure and HLA in healthy donors. Primers: 60 Vbeta forward and 13 Jbeta reverse. Generated by immunoSEQ multiplex PCR, the TCRdb table keeps only in-frame clones and is missing some. Found here are under 200,000 clones, around 80% of them singletons; the top ten hold about 7.6%. Sequencing was carried out using PBMCs. These receptors were collected from a woman in her forties in good health and CMV-seropositive.

The chain links TRBV28 to TRBJ2-5, with D hard to call. The CDR3 sequence is 13 residues long. V was clipped by 6 bases and J by 2 bases, with 10 bases between them. Looked up from germline, CDR1 is MDHEN and CDR2 is SYDVKM. CDR3 bases: TGTGCCAGCAGCCGAGTAGAACAAGAGACCCAGTACTTC. Translated, it gives CASSRVEQETQYF.

Comments on this clone: Relative to the germline gene, one junction end is altered; a read error may explain this. The chain couples TRBV7-7 to TRBJ2-5; unclear D gene. The end of the DNA aligns better with TRBJ2-7, so the J call may be wrong. The CDR3 consists of 13 residues. Germline loops: CDR1 SSHAT, CDR2 FNYEAQ (reference sequence). The CDR3 here is CASSLVSFHEQYF. The CDR3 DNA sequence: TGTGCTAGCAGCTTAGTGTCCTTTCACGAGCAGTACTTC.

The chain couples TRBV9 to TRBJ2-5, with TRBD2 identical over 8 bases. V lost 0 bases to trimming and J lost 0 bases; unmatched junction nucleotides: 4. CDR3 length: 16 residues. Germline CDR1 and CDR2: SGDLS and YYNGEE. The CDR3 loop is CASSVGASGHQETQYF. In DNA, the CDR3 is TGTGCCAGCAGCGTAGGGGCTAGCGGGCACCAAGAGACCCAGTACTTC.

The rearrangement links TRBV7-9 to TRBJ2-1; possibly TRBD2 for D (5 bases). The CDR3 loop spans 14 amino acids. Trimming stripped 0 bases from V and 7 bases from J, with 10 bases between. Per germline, CDR1 SEHNR and CDR2 FQNEAQ (reference sequence). CDR3 residues: CASSLAGVGNEQFF. Written as DNA, the CDR3 is TGTGCCAGCAGCTTAGCGGGAGTCGGGAATGAGCAGTTCTTC. The variable domain in full, completed from reference TRBV7-9 and TRBJ2-1, reads DTGVSQNPRHKITKRGQNVTFRCDPISEHNRLYWYRQTLGQGPEFLTYFQNEAQLEKSRLLSDRFSAERPKGSFSTLEIQRTEQGDSAMYLCASSLAGVGNEQFFGPGTRLTVL.

The chain combines TRBV5-4 with TRBJ2-3; TRBD2 is a possible D gene (6 bases). Trimming took 1 base from V and 1 from J, leaving 13 bases between them. The CDR3 consists of 16 residues. CDR1 is SGHNT, CDR2 YYREEE, per germline (reference sequence). CDR3 nucleotide sequence: TGTGCCAGCAGCTTGTCCAAGACTAGGGGCACAGATACGCAGTATTTT. Translation gives CASSLSKTRGTDTQYF.

The chain couples TRBV25-1 to TRBJ2-7; 8 bases map to TRBD1. J lost 2 bases, V lost 3 bases, and 9 bases had no gene match. This CDR3 is 16 amino acids long. Per the germline V gene, CDR1 is MGHDK and CDR2 is SYGVNS. The CDR3, as DNA: TGTGCCAGCAGTGACCCCCGGGACAGGTCTACCTACGAGCAGTACTTC. The encoded protein is CASSDPRDRSTYEQYF.

This clone was counted only a few times. J is TRBJ2-7 and V is TRBV28, with D tentatively TRBD1 (5 bases). With 3 bases removed from V and 3 bases from J, the gap between germline ends came to 12 bases. Looked up from germline, CDR1 is MDHEN and CDR2 is SYDVKM. The CDR3 has 14 residues. The CDR3 protein is CASSFKGVLYEQYF. CDR3 coding DNA: TGTGCCAGCAGTTTTAAAGGGGTCCTCTACGAGCAGTACTTC.

The V gene is TRBV7-2, the J gene TRBJ1-2, with 8 positions matching TRBD1. The CDR3 sequence is 14 residues long. V was clipped by 6 bases and J by 2 bases; unmatched bases: 5. In germline, CDR1 is SGHTA, CDR2 FQGNSA. DNA of the CDR3: TGTGCCAGCAGGACGCAGGGGGCAAACTATGGCTACACCTTC. Translating it yields CASRTQGANYGYTF.

The chain joins TRBV11-2 to TRBJ2-5; no definite D call. The CDR3 runs to 13 residues. V was trimmed by 4 bases and J by 0 bases, leaving 6 bases between them. Germline CDR1 and CDR2: SGHAT and FQNNGV. As DNA, the CDR3 is TGTGCCAGCAGCTCACAGTACCAAGAGACCCAGTACTTC. It translates to CASSSQYQETQYF.

The chain combines TRBV19 with TRBJ1-5; possible D gene TRBD1, 5 bases. CDR1 and CDR2 (germline): LNHDA, SQIVND (reference sequence). This CDR3 is 14 amino acids long. The germline V and J ends were trimmed by 5 bases and 4 bases, with 12 bases remaining between them. Here the CDR3 DNA reads TGTGCCAGTAGTCCAGGGCCCAATAATCAGCCCCAGCATTTT. This sequence encodes CASSPGPNNQPQHF.

V is TRBV11-2 and J is TRBJ2-7, with 7 bases matching TRBD2. CDR3 length equals 17 residues. CDR1 and CDR2 from the germline V gene are SGHAT and FQNNGV. Trimming took 5 bases from V and 3 from J; bases not matched to a gene: 16. For the CDR3, the DNA is TGTGCCAGCAGCCCAGCAAGGGATCGGACTAGAGGCTACGAGCAGTACTTC. This translates into CASSPARDRTRGYEQYF. Variable domain in full (rest from reference TRBV11-2 and TRBJ2-7): EAGVAQSPRYKIIEKRQSVAFWCNPISGHATLYWYQQILGQGPKLLIQFQNNGVVDDSQLPKDRFSAERLKGVDSTLKIQPAKLEDSAVYLCASSPARDRTRGYEQYFGPGTRLTVT.

This chain uses TRBV28 with TRBJ2-7, with D possibly being TRBD1 (7 bases). V was pared by 2 bases and J by 7 bases, with 15 bases between. Germline V gene lookup returns CDR1 MDHEN and CDR2 SYDVKM. The CDR3 is 14 amino acids. CDR3 sequence reads: CASSLSGPGGEQYF. The CDR3 DNA follows: TGTGCCAGCAGTTTAAGCGGGCCAGGGGGAGAGCAGTACTTC.

This sequence joins TRBV28 and TRBJ2-3; 9 bases match TRBD2. Germline loops: CDR1 MDHEN, CDR2 SYDVKM. The CDR3 extends over 15 amino acids. Germline trimming cut 5 bases from V and 7 bases from J; bases unmatched to any gene: 10. The CDR3 DNA reads TGTGCCAGCAGTCCAATAGCGGGAGATGTAAATACGCAGTATTTT. Its translation: CASSPIAGDVNTQYF.

The chain uses TRBV10-1 and TRBJ2-7, with 8 bases fitting TRBD2. This CDR3 is 17 amino acids long. V was pared by 8 bases and J by 1 base, with 16 bases of the junction left unmatched. Germline assignment: CDR1 WNHNN and CDR2 SYGVQD (reference sequence). In DNA form, the CDR3 reads TGCGCCAGCGACGGGGTAGCGGGAAAGATTGGGTCCTACGAGCAGTACTTC. Protein: CASDGVAGKIGSYEQYF.

This rearrangement joins TRBV9 to TRBJ2-7; TRBD1 agrees at 7 bases. The CDR3 is 14 amino acids. Trimming at V came to 0 bases and at J to 5 bases, leaving 5 bases not matched to a gene. Germline V gene lookup returns CDR1 SGDLS and CDR2 YYNGEE. CDR3 in amino acids: CASSVVSDRDEQYF. The DNA of the CDR3 is TGTGCCAGCAGCGTAGTCAGCGACAGGGACGAGCAGTACTTC.

J is TRBJ1-5 and V is TRBV28; 7 positions match TRBD1. Germline loops: CDR1 MDHEN, CDR2 SYDVKM. V was pared by 6 bases and J by 6 bases, with 11 bases of the junction left unmatched. The CDR3 loop spans 15 amino acids. The CDR3 nucleotides read TGTGCCAGCAGCCTTGTATCGAGGGGGCTTCAGCCCCAGCATTTT. Its translation is CASSLVSRGLQPQHF. Combining the CDR3 with reference TRBV28 and TRBJ1-5 gives the whole variable domain DVKVTQSSRYLVKRTGEKVFLECVQDMDHENMFWYRQDPGLGLRLIYFSYDVKMKEKGDIPEGYSVSREKKERFSLILESASTNQTSMYLCASSLVSRGLQPQHFGDGTRLSIL.

This chain connects TRBV6-1 to TRBJ2-1, with D perhaps matching TRBD1 (5 bases). The germline gives CDR1 MNHNS, CDR2 SASEGT. V gave up 2 bases and J gave up 5 bases, with 10 bases separating them. The CDR3 has 14 amino acids. The CDR3 region has the DNA TGTGCCAGCAGTGAATTGGGGCATAACAATGAGCAGTTCTTC. Its translation: CASSELGHNNEQFF.

The gene calls are TRBV7-8 and TRBJ2-7; a weak D match, TRBD2 (6 bases). Between the trimmed V and J ends, which lost 4 bases and 3 bases, there was a span of 25 bases. There are 18 residues in the CDR3. Looked up from germline, CDR1 is SGHVS and CDR2 is FQNEAQ. CDR3 sequence (DNA): TGTGCCAGCAGCTCCTTTCTCGGTACCGGGGACTCTTTCTACGAGCAGTACTTC. As protein: CASSSFLGTGDSFYEQYF.

This chain joins TRBV30 and TRBJ2-1, with 8 bases that match TRBD1. Per the germline V gene, CDR1 is GTSNPN and CDR2 is SVGIG (reference sequence). J gave up 9 bases and V 1 base, and 2 bases lay outside the gene matches. CDR3 length: 12 residues. The DNA of the CDR3 is TGTGCCTGGAGTGGGACAGGGAGTGAGCAGTTCTTC. Translated: CAWSGTGSEQFF.